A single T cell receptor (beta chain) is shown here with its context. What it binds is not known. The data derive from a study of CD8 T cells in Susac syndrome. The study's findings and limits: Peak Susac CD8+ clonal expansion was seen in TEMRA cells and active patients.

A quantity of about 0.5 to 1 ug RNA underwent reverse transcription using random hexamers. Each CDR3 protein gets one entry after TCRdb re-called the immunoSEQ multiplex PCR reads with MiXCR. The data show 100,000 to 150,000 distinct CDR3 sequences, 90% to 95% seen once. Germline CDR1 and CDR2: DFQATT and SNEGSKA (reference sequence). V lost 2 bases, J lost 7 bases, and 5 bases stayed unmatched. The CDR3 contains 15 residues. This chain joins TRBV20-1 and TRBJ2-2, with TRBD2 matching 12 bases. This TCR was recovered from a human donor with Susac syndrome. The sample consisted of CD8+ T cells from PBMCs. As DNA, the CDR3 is TGCAGTGCTAGAAGACTAGCGGGAGCGTTCGGGGAGCTGTTTTTT. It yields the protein CSARRLAGAFGELFF.